The clone carrying this T cell receptor beta chain was picked up a small number of times. Its antigen is still unknown. Using its own MiXCR run on the RT-PCR reads, TCRdb lists one record per CDR3 protein. The data hold 600,000 to 850,000 distinct CDR3 sequences, with about 14% observed a single time. This sample is part of a study of response to subunit inactivated influenza vaccine. Notes on the study in general: T cells newly recruited by each seasonal influenza vaccination are few, the authors suggested.

The CDR3 length is 17 residues. The germline gives CDR1 GTSNPN, CDR2 SVGIG (reference sequence). V shed 3 bases, J shed 4 bases, and the junction held 17 bases outside the gene matches. The specimen comprised PBMCs from blood, sampled 14 days before vaccination. V is TRBV30 and J is TRBJ1-1, with 7 positions matching TRBD1. This receptor was identified in a man aged 50-60 years who received an inactivated influenza vaccine. CDR3 DNA: TGTGCCTGGAGGGACTACAGGGGCCAGATCCGGGTCACTGAAGCTTTCTTT. This encodes CAWRDYRGQIRVTEAFF. Looking up the rest from reference TRBV30 and TRBJ1-1 gives the full variable domain: SQTIHQWPATLVQPVGSPLSLECTVEGTSNPNLYWYRQAAGRGLQLLFYSVGIGQISSEVPQNLSASRPQDRQFILSSKKLLLSDSGFYLCAWRDYRGQIRVTEAFFGQGTRLTVV.